The 8 T cell receptor beta chains in this list originate from one sample, sequenced in a study of shared clonotypes between healthy human individuals. TCRdb's table, derived via immunoSEQ multiplex PCR, lists solely in-frame clones and lacks some. Counted here are approximately 110,000 clones, about two thirds occurring once; the ten biggest clones make up 20% to 25%. Source material: memory CD8+ T cells sorted from blood. Documented subset: CD45RO+ cells pooled with CCR7-negative TemRA cells. These TCRs come from a woman aged 25 to 45 in good health.

The chain links TRBV11-2 to TRBJ2-1, with TRBD2 matching over 11 bases. CDR1 and CDR2 (germline): SGHAT, FQNNGV. This CDR3 is 18 amino acids long. Unmatched junction bases numbered 11, after V lost 5 bases and J lost 2 bases. The CDR3, as DNA: TGTGCCAGCAGCCCCCTCCAGACTAGCGGGGTCCCCTACAATGAGCAGTTCTTC. Translation gives CASSPLQTSGVPYNEQFF.

V gene TRBV11-2 combines with J gene TRBJ2-7; a weak D match, TRBD2 (5 bases). V was shortened by 5 bases and J by 3 bases, with 14 bases between the two germline ends. Germline CDR1 is SGHAT and CDR2 is FQNNGV. The CDR3 consists of 14 residues. In DNA, the CDR3 is TGTGCCAGCAGCATGGCCGGGGAGAACTACGAGCAGTACTTC. This encodes CASSMAGENYEQYF.

This chain joins TRBV7-2 and TRBJ2-6, with D perhaps matching TRBD1 (6 bases). V shed 2 bases and J shed 0 bases, with 17 bases lying between them. Germline V gene data show CDR1 as SGHTA and CDR2 as FQGNSA. The length of the CDR3 is 19 residues. CDR3 residues: CASSLSRRTVVSGANVLTF. DNA of the CDR3: TGTGCCAGCAGCTTATCTCGAAGGACAGTAGTCTCTGGGGCCAACGTCCTGACTTTC. Combining the CDR3 with reference TRBV7-2 and TRBJ2-6 gives the whole variable domain GAGVSQSPSNKVTEKGKDVELRCDPISGHTALYWYRQSLGQGLEFLIYFQGNSAPDKSGLPSDRFSAERTGGSVSTLTIQRTQQEDSAVYLCASSLSRRTVVSGANVLTFGAGSRLTVL.

J is TRBJ1-4 and V is TRBV7-8, with 8 bases lining up with TRBD1. CDR3 length: 16 amino acids. The V gene end was trimmed by 1 base and the J gene end by 7 bases; junction bases not matched to a gene: 8. Germline V gene lookup returns CDR1 SGHVS and CDR2 FQNEAQ. This chain's CDR3 is CASSLVETGDPEKLFF. DNA for the CDR3: TGTGCCAGCAGCTTAGTCGAGACAGGGGATCCTGAAAAACTGTTTTTT.

The chain links TRBV7-2 to TRBJ2-3; the D gene is possibly TRBD2 (5 bases). CDR1 and CDR2 from the germline V gene are SGHTA and FQGNSA. This CDR3 has 15 residues. Trimming stripped 4 bases from V and 4 bases from J, with 15 bases between. As DNA, the CDR3 is TGTGCCAGCAGCTCGAATACACTAGTTTCAGATACGCAGTATTTT. Residues: CASSSNTLVSDTQYF.

The chain recombines TRBV6-1 with TRBJ1-4; TRBD1 is a possible D gene (6 bases). CDR1 and CDR2 from the germline V gene are MNHNS and SASEGT. The V end lost 6 bases, the J end lost 4 bases, and 12 bases lay between the germline ends. The CDR3 is 14 residues long. As DNA, the CDR3 is TGTGCCAGCAGATACAGGGTCGGTAATGAAAAACTGTTTTTT. It specifies CASRYRVGNEKLFF.

This rearrangement joins TRBV25-1 to TRBJ2-5; 9 bases line up with TRBD1. With V trimmed by 4 bases and J by 5 bases, 14 bases remained unmatched. The CDR3 totals 17 residues. Germline-derived CDR1 and CDR2 are MGHDK and SYGVNS. The chain's CDR3 is CASSVPGPGTGWETQYF. CDR3 coding DNA: TGTGCCAGCAGTGTACCCGGGCCCGGGACAGGGTGGGAGACCCAGTACTTC. Variable domain in full (rest from reference TRBV25-1 and TRBJ2-5): EADIYQTPRYLVIGTGKKITLECSQTMGHDKMYWYQQDPGMELHLIHYSYGVNSTEKGDLSSESTVSRIRTEHFPLTLESARPSHTSQYLCASSVPGPGTGWETQYFGPGTRLLVL.

The chain couples TRBV7-9 to TRBJ2-1, with 8 bases that match TRBD2. Germline V gene lookup returns CDR1 SEHNR and CDR2 FQNEAQ (reference sequence). V lost 5 bases to trimming and J lost 1 base; unmatched junction nucleotides: 4. This CDR3 is built from 15 residues. The CDR3 region has the DNA TGTGCCAGCAGCCAAAGCGGGGGATCCTACAATGAGCAGTTCTTC. This gives the protein CASSQSGGSYNEQFF.